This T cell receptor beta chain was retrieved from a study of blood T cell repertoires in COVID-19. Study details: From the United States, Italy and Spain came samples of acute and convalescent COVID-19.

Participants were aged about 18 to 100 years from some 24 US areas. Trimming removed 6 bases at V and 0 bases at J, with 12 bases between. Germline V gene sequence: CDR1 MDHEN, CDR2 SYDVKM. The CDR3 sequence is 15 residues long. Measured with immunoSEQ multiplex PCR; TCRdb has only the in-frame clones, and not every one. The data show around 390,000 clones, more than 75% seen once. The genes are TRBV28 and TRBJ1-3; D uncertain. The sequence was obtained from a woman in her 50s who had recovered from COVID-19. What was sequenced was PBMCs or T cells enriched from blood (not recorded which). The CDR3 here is CASSSQINSGNTIYF. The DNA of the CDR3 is TGTGCCAGCAGCTCCCAGATAAACTCTGGAAACACCATATATTTT. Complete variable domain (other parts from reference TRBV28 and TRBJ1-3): DVKVTQSSRYLVKRTGEKVFLECVQDMDHENMFWYRQDPGLGLRLIYFSYDVKMKEKGDIPEGYSVSREKKERFSLILESASTNQTSMYLCASSSQINSGNTIYFGEGSWLTVV.